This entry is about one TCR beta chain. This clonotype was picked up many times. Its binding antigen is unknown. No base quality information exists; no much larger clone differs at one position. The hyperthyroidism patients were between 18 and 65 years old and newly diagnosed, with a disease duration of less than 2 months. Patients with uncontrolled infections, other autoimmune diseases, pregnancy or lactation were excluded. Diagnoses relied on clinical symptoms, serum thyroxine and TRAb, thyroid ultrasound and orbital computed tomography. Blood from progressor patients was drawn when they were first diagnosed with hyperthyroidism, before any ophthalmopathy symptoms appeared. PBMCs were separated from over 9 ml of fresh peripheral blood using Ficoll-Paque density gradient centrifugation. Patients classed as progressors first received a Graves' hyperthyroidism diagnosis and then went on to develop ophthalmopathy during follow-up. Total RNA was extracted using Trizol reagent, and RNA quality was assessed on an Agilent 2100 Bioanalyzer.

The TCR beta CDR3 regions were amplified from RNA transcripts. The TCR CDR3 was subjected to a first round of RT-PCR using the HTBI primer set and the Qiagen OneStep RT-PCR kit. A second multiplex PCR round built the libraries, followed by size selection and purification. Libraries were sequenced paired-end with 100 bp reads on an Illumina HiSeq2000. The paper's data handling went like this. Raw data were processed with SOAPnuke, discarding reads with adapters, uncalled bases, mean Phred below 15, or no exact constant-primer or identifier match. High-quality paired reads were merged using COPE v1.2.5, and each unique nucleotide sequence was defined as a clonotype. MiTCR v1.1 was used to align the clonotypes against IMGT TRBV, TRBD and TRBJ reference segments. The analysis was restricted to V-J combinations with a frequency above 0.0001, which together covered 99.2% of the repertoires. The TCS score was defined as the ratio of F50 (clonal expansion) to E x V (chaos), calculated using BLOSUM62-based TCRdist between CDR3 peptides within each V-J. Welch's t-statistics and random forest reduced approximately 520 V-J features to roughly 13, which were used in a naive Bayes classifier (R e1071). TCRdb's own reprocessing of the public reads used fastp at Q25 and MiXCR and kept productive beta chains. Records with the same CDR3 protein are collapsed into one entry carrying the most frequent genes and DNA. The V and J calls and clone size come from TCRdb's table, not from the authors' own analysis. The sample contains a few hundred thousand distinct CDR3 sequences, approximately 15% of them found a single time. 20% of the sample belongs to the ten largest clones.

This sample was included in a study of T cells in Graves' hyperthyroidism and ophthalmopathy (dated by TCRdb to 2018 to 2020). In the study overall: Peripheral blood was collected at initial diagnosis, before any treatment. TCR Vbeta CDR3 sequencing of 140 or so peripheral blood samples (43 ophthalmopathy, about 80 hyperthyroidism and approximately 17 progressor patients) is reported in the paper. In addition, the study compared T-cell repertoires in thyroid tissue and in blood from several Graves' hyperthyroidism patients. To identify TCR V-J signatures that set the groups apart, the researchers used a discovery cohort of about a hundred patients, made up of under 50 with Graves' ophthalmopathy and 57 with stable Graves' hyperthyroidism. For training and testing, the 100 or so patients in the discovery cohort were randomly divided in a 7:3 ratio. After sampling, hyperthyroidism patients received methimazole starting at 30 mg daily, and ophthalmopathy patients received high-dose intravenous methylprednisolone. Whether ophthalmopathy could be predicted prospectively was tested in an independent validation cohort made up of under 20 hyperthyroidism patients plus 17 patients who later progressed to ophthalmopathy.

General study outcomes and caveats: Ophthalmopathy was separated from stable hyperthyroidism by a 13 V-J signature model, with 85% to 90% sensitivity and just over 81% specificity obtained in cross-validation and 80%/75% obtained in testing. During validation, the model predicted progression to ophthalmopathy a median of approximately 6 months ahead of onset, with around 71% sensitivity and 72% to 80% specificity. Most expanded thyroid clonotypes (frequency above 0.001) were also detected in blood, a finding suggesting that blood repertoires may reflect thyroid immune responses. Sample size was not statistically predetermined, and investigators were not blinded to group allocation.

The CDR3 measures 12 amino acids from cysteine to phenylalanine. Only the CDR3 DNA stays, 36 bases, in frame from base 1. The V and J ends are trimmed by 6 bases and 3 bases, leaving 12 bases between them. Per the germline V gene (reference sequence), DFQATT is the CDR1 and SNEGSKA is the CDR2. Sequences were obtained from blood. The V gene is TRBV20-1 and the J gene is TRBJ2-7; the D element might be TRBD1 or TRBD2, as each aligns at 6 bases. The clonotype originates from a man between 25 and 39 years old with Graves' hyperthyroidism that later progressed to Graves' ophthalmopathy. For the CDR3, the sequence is CSAGGLLYEQYF. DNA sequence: TGCAGTGCGGGGGGCCTTCTCTACGAGCAGTACTTC.